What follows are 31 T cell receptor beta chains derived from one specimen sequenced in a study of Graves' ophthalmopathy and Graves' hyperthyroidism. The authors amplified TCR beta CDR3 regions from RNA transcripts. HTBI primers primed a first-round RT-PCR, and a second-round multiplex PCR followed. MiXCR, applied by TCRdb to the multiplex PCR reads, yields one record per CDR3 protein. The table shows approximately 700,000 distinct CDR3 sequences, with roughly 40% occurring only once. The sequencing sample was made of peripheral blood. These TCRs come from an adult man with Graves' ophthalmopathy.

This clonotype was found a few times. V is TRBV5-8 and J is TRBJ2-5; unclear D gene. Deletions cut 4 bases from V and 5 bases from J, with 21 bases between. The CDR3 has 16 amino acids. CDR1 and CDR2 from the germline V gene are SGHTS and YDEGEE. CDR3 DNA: TGTGCCAGCAGCCCTAAAGAAGGGCATTTTAGCGAGACCCAGTACTTC. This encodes CASSPKEGHFSETQYF.

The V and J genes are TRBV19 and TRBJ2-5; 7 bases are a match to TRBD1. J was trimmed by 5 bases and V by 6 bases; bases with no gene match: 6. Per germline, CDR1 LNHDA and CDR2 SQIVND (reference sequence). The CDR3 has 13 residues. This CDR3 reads CASRTGRLETQYF. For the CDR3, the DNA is TGTGCCAGTAGGACAGGGCGTTTGGAGACCCAGTACTTC. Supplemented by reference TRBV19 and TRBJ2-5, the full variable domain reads DGGITQSPKYLFRKEGQNVTLSCEQNLNHDAMYWYRQDPGQGLRLIYYSQIVNDFQKGDIAEGYSVSREKKESFPLTVTSAQKNPTAFYLCASRTGRLETQYFGPGTRLLVL.

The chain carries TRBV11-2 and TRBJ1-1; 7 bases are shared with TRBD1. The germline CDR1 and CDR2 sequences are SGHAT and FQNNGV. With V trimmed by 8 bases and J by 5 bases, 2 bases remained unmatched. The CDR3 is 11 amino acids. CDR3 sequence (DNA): TGTGCCAGCTTGGACAGGACTGAAGCTTTCTTT. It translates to CASLDRTEAFF. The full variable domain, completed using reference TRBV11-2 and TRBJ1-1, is EAGVAQSPRYKIIEKRQSVAFWCNPISGHATLYWYQQILGQGPKLLIQFQNNGVVDDSQLPKDRFSAERLKGVDSTLKIQPAKLEDSAVYLCASLDRTEAFFGQGTRLTVV.

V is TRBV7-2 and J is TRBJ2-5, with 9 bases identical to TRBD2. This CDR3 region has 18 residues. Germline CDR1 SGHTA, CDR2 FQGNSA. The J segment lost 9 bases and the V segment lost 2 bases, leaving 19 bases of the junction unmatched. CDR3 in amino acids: CASSLLKDWRGGAGAQYF. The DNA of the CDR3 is TGTGCCAGCAGCTTACTAAAGGATTGGCGGGGGGGCGCAGGGGCCCAGTACTTC.

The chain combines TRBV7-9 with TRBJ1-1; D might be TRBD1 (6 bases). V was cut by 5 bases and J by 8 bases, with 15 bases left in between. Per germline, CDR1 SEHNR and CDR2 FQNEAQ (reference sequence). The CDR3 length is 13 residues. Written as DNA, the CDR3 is TGTGCCAGCAGCCCTGGGGGGGGCAGAGAAGCTTTCTTT. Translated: CASSPGGGREAFF.

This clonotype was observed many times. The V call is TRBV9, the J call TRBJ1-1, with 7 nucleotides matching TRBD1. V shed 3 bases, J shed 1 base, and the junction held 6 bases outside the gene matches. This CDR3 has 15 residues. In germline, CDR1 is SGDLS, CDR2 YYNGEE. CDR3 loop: CASSAVQGTNTEAFF. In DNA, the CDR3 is TGTGCCAGCAGCGCTGTACAGGGGACGAACACTGAAGCTTTCTTT.

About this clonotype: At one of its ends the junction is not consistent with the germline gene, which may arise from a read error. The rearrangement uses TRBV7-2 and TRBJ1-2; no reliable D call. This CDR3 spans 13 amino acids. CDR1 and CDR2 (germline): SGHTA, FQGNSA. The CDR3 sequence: CASSLDETNIPTF. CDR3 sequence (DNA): TGCGCCAGCAGCTTAGACGAGACAAACATCCCCACCTTC.

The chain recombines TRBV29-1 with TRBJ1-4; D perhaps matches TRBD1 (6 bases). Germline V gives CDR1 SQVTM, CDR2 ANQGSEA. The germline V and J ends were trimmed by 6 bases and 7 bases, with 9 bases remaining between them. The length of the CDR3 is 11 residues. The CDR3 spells CSVQGGEKLFF. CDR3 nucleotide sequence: TGCAGCGTACAGGGAGGTGAAAAACTGTTTTTT. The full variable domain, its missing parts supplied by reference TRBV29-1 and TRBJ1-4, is SAVISQKPSRDICQRGTSLTIQCQVDSQVTMMFWYRQQPGQSLTLIATANQGSEATYESGFVIDKFPISRPNLTFSTLTVSNMSPEDSSIYLCSVQGGEKLFFGSGTQLSVL.

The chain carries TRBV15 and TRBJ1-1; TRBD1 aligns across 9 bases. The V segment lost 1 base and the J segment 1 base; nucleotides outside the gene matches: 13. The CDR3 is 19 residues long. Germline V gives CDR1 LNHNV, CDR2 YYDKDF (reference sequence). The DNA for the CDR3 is TGTGCCACCAGCAGAGTAAATGTCCCGGGACAGGGAGGGAACACTGAAGCTTTCTTT. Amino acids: CATSRVNVPGQGGNTEAFF.

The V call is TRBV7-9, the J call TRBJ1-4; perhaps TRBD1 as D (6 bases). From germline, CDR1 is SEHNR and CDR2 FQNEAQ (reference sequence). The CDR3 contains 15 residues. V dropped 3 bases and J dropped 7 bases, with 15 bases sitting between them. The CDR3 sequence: CASSLSQGLSEKLFF. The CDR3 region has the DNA TGTGCCAGCAGCTTGTCCCAGGGGCTGAGTGAAAAACTGTTTTTT.

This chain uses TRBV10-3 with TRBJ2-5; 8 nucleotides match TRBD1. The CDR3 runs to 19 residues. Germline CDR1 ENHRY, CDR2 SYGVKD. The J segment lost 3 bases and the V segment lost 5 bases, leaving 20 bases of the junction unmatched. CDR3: CAISNQPAGTGGAEETQYF. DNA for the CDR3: TGTGCCATCAGTAATCAACCCGCCGGGACAGGAGGAGCAGAAGAGACCCAGTACTTC.

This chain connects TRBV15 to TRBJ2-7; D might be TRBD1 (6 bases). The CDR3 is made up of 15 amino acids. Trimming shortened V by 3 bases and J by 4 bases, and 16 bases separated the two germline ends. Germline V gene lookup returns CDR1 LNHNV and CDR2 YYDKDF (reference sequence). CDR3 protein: CATSSSGPGDYEQYF. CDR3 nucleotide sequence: TGTGCCACCAGCAGCTCCGGACCAGGGGATTACGAGCAGTACTTC.

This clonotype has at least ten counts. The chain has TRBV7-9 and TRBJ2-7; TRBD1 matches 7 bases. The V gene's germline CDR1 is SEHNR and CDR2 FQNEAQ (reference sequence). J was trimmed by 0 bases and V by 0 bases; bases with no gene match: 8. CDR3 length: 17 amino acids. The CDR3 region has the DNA TGTGCCAGCAGCTTAGCGCCGGGACAGCCCACCTCCTACGAGCAGTACTTC. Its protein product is CASSLAPGQPTSYEQYF. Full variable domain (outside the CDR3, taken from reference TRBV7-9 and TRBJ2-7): DTGVSQNPRHKITKRGQNVTFRCDPISEHNRLYWYRQTLGQGPEFLTYFQNEAQLEKSRLLSDRFSAERPKGSFSTLEIQRTEQGDSAMYLCASSLAPGQPTSYEQYFGPGTRLTVT.

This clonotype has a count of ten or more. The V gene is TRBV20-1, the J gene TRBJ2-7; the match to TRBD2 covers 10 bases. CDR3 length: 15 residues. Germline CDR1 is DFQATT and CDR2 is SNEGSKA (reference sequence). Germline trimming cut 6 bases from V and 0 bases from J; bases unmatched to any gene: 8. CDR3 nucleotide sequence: TGCAGTGCACCGTTTAGCGGGAGGTCCTCCTACGAGCAGTACTTC. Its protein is CSAPFSGRSSYEQYF.

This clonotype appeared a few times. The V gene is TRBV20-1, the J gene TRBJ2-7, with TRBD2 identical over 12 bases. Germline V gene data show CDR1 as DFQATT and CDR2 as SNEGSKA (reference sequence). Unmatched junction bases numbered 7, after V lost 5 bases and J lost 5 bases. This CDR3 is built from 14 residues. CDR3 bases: TGCAGTGCTGTGACTAGCGGGAGTATAAACGAGCAGTACTTC. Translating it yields CSAVTSGSINEQYF.

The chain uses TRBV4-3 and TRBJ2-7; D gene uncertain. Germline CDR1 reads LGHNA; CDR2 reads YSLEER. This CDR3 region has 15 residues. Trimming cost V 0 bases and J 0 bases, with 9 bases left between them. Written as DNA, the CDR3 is TGCGCCAGCAGCCAAGATCTCTCGGTCTCCTACGAGCAGTACTTC. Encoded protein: CASSQDLSVSYEQYF.

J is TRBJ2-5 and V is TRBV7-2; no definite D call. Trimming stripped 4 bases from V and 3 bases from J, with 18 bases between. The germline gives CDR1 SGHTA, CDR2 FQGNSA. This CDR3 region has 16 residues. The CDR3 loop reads CASSSWAAQSKETQYF. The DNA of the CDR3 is TGTGCCAGCAGCTCATGGGCAGCCCAGTCCAAAGAGACCCAGTACTTC.

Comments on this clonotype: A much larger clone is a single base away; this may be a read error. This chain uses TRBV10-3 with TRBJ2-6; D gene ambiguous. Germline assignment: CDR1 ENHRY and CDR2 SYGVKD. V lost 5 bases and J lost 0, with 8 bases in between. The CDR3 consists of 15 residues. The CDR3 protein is CAISQRLSGANVLTF. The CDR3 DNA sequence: TGTGCCATCAGTCAACGGCTCTCTGGGGCCAACGTCCTGACTTTC.

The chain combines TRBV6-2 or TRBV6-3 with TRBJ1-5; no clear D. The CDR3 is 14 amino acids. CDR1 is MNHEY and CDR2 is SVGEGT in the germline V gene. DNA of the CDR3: TGTGCAAGATCCTACCTCGGAAGCAATCAGCCCCAGCATTTT. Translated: CARSYLGSNQPQHF.

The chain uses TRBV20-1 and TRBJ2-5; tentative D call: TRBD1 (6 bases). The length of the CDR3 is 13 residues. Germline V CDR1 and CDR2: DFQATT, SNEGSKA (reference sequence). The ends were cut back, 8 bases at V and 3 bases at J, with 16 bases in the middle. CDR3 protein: CSTPPQGKETQYF. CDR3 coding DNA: TGCAGTACACCCCCCCAGGGGAAAGAGACCCAGTACTTC.

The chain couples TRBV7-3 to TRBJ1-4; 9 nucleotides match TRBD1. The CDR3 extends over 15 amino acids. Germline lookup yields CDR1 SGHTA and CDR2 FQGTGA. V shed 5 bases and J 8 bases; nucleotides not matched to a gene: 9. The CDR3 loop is CASSETQGAGEKLFF. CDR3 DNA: TGTGCCAGCAGCGAGACACAGGGGGCAGGGGAAAAACTGTTTTTT.

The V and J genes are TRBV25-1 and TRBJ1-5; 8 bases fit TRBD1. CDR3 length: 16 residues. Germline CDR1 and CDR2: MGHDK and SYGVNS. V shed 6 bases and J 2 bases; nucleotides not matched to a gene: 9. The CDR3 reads CASSQDLDRGNQPQHF. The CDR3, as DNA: TGTGCCAGCAGCCAAGATCTGGACAGGGGCAATCAGCCCCAGCATTTT.

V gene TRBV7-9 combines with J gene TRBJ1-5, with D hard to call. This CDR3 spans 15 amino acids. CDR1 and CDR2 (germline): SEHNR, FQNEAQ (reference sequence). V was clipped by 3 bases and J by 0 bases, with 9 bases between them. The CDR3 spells CASSFAPGSNQPQHF. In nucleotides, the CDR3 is TGTGCCAGCAGCTTCGCCCCAGGTAGCAATCAGCCCCAGCATTTT.

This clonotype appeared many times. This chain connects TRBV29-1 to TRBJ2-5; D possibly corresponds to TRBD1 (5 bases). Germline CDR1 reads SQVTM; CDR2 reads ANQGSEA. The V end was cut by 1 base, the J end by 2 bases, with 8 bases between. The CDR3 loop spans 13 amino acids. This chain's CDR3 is CSVEGGRQETQYF. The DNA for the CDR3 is TGCAGCGTTGAAGGGGGCCGGCAAGAGACCCAGTACTTC.

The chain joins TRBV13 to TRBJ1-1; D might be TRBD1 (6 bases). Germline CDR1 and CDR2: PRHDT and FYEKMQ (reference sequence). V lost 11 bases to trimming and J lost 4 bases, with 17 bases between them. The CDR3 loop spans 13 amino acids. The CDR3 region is CAGRGQGSTEAFF. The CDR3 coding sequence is TGTGCCGGGCGAGGGCAGGGGAGCACTGAAGCTTTCTTT.

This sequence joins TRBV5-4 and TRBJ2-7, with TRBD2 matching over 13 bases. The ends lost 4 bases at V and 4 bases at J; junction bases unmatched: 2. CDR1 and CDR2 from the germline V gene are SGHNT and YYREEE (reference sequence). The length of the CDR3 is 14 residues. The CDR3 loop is CASSVTSGRYEQYF. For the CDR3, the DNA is TGTGCCAGCAGCGTGACTAGCGGGAGGTACGAGCAGTACTTC.

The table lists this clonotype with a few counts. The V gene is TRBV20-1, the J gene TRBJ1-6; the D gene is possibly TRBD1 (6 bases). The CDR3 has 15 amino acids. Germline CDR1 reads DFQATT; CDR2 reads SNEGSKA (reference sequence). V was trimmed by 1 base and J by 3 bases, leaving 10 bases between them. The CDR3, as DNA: TGCAGTGCTAGAGGAGCAGGGGACTATAATTCACCCCTCCACTTT. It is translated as CSARGAGDYNSPLHF.

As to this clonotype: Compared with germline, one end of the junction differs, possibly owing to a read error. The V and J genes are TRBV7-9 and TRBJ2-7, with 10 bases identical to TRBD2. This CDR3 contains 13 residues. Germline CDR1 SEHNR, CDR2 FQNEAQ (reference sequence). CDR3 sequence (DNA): TGTGCCAGCGGGCTAGCGGGAGCCTACCAGCAGTACTTC. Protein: CASGLAGAYQQYF.

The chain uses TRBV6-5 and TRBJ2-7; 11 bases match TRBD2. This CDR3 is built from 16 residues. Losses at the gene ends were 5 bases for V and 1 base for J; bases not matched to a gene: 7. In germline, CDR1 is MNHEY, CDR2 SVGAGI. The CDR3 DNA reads TGTGCCAGCAGTAGACCCGGGACTAGCGGATCCTACGAGCAGTACGTC. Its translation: CASSRPGTSGSYEQYV.

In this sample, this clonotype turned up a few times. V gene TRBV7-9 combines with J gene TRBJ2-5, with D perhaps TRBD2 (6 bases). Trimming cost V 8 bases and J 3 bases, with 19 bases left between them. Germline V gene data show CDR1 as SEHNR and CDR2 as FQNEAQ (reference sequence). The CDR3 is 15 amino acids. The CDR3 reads CASSGNGREEETQYF. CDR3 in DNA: TGTGCCAGCTCCGGTAATGGCAGGGAGGAAGAGACCCAGTACTTC.

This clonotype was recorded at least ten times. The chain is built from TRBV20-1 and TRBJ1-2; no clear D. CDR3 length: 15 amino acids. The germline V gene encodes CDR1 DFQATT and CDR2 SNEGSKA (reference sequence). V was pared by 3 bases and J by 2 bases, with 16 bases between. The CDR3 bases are TGCAGTGCTAGCGCTGAACGGACCGACAACTATGGCTACACCTTC. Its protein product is CSASAERTDNYGYTF.